This entry lists 23 T cell receptor beta chains sequenced from one sample in a study of shared clonotypes between healthy human individuals. The method was immunoSEQ multiplex PCR; TCRdb's version includes in-frame clones alone and lacks a portion of them. The data contain millions of clones, roughly nine tenths of them seen just once; the ten biggest clones take up over 0.12%. The specimen sequenced was naive CD4+ T cells sorted from blood. Specified subset: CD45RA+ positively selected. Every receptor here comes from a man between 18 and 35 years old in good health.

This clone was observed a single time. The chain links TRBV7-2 to TRBJ1-1, with D perhaps matching TRBD1 (6 bases). Trimming removed 4 bases from V and 3 bases from J, with 9 bases in between. Germline-derived CDR1 and CDR2 are SGHTA and FQGNSA. This CDR3 has 13 residues. This CDR3 reads CASSSQGYTEAFF. The CDR3, as DNA: TGTGCCAGCAGCTCCCAGGGGTACACTGAAGCTTTCTTT.

The CDR3 reads CASSEGSSSTDTQYF. The CDR3 DNA sequence: TGCGCCAGCAGTGAGGGGAGCTCTAGCACAGATACGCAGTATTTT. The chain carries TRBV10-1 and TRBJ2-3, with a tentative D call TRBD2 (5 bases). Germline V CDR1 and CDR2: WNHNN, SYGVQD (reference sequence). V was shortened by 2 bases and J by 0 bases, with 9 bases between the two germline ends. The CDR3 spans 15 residues.

V is TRBV11-2 and J is TRBJ2-3; 8 bases line up with TRBD2. This CDR3 spans 17 amino acids. CDR1 and CDR2 (germline): SGHAT, FQNNGV. V lost 2 bases to trimming and J lost 0 bases; unmatched junction nucleotides: 7. The CDR3 loop is CASSLLAGGQSTDTQYF. The CDR3, as DNA: TGTGCCAGCAGCTTACTCGCGGGGGGACAAAGCACAGATACGCAGTATTTT.

This chain links TRBV9 with TRBJ1-1; D is possibly TRBD1 (5 bases). The CDR3 is 16 amino acids. The germline V gene encodes CDR1 SGDLS and CDR2 YYNGEE. V lost 0 bases and J 1 base, leaving 13 bases between the germline ends. The CDR3 DNA reads as TGTGCCAGCAGCGTAGGGGGCAGGGCGAGGAACACTGAAGCTTTCTTT. Amino acid sequence: CASSVGGRARNTEAFF. Looking up the rest from reference TRBV9 and TRBJ1-1 gives the full variable domain: DSGVTQTPKHLITATGQRVTLRCSPRSGDLSVYWYQQSLDQGLQFLIQYYNGEERAKGNILERFSAQQFPDLHSELNLSSLELGDSALYFCASSVGGRARNTEAFFGQGTRLTVV.

The V call is TRBV4-1, the J call TRBJ2-1; TRBD2 matches at 8 bases. V lost 1 base and J lost 7; bases outside the gene matches: 6. The CDR3 runs 15 residues. Germline CDR1 is MGHRA and CDR2 is YSYEKL. This CDR3 reads CASSQGPSGRNEQFF. The DNA of the CDR3 is TGCGCCAGCAGCCAAGGGCCTAGCGGGCGGAATGAGCAGTTCTTC.

V is TRBV5-1 and J is TRBJ2-7, with D perhaps TRBD1 or TRBD2 (5 bases each). Germline V gives CDR1 SGHRS, CDR2 YFSETQ. Trimming shortened V by 0 bases and J by 6 bases, and 13 bases separated the two germline ends. The CDR3 is 14 amino acids. CDR3 amino acids: CASSLGGPEPEQYF. For the CDR3, the DNA is TGCGCCAGCAGCTTGGGGGGACCTGAGCCCGAGCAGTACTTC. The whole variable domain, filled in from reference TRBV5-1 and TRBJ2-7, reads KAGVTQTPRYLIKTRGQQVTLSCSPISGHRSVSWYQQTPGQGLQFLFEYFSETQRNKGNFPGRFSGRQFSNSRSEMNVSTLELGDSALYLCASSLGGPEPEQYFGPGTRLTVT.

The chain has TRBV7-2 and TRBJ2-1; 9 positions match TRBD1. V lost 2 bases and J lost 1; bases outside the gene matches: 3. Germline-derived CDR1 and CDR2 are SGHTA and FQGNSA. The CDR3 is 16 residues long. CDR3 sequence reads: CASSLRGTGSYNEQFF. The CDR3 coding sequence is TGTGCCAGCAGCTTACGAGGGACAGGGTCCTACAATGAGCAGTTCTTC.

As for this clone: The sample contains more than one DNA sequence encoding this CDR3. This chain connects TRBV11-3 to TRBJ2-3; tentatively, D is TRBD2 (5 bases). V lost 1 base, J lost 0 bases, and 5 bases lay in between. This CDR3 spans 14 amino acids. Germline values: CDR1 SGHNT, CDR2 YENEEA. For the CDR3, the DNA is TGTGCCAGCAGCTTAGGCGGGAGCACAGATACGCAGTATTTT. Translated, it gives CASSLGGSTDTQYF.

The CDR3 here is CASSFYRDRGNTYEQYF. The CDR3 DNA reads as TGTGCCAGCAGCTTTTACCGGGACAGGGGGAATACCTACGAGCAGTACTTC. The rearrangement uses TRBV11-2 and TRBJ2-7; 11 bases agree with TRBD1. With 3 bases clipped from V and 2 bases from J, the junction kept 9 bases outside the gene matches. The CDR3 loop spans 17 amino acids. CDR1 is SGHAT and CDR2 is FQNNGV in the germline V gene.

This sequence joins TRBV6-1 and TRBJ2-6, with a tentative D call TRBD2 (5 bases). The germline V gene encodes CDR1 MNHNS and CDR2 SASEGT. The CDR3 totals 13 residues. Trimming took off 10 bases at V and 2 bases at J, with 9 bases between the two ends. The CDR3 DNA reads TGTGCCACCCGGGGAACTGGGGCCAACGTCCTGACTTTC. Its translation: CATRGTGANVLTF.

The chain links TRBV11-2 to TRBJ2-5; the D gene is possibly TRBD2 (6 bases). V lost 5 bases to trimming and J lost 1 base, with 14 bases between them. This CDR3 has 15 amino acids. Germline V CDR1 and CDR2: SGHAT, FQNNGV. The CDR3 is CASSPEGSGQETQYF. In nucleotides, the CDR3 is TGTGCCAGCAGCCCCGAAGGTAGCGGCCAAGAGACCCAGTACTTC.

V gene TRBV15 combines with J gene TRBJ2-1; D is ambiguous. V was shortened by 0 bases and J by 1 base, with 13 bases between the two germline ends. The CDR3 runs to 17 residues. Germline V gene lookup returns CDR1 LNHNV and CDR2 YYDKDF (reference sequence). CDR3 coding DNA: TGTGCCACCAGCAGAGATACCCTCTTCAGTTCCTACAATGAGCAGTTCTTC. This encodes CATSRDTLFSSYNEQFF.

The chain recombines TRBV30 with TRBJ1-3; TRBD1 is a possible D gene (6 bases). Trimming left V 2 bases short and J 0 bases short, with 8 bases between. Germline V gene data show CDR1 as GTSNPN and CDR2 as SVGIG (reference sequence). This CDR3 is built from 14 residues. DNA of the CDR3: TGTGCCTGGAGTACAGGGCACTCTGGAAACACCATATATTTT. The encoded protein is CAWSTGHSGNTIYF.

V usage is TRBV5-1 and J usage is TRBJ1-6, with D unclear. CDR1 is SGHRS, CDR2 YFSETQ, per germline. Deletions cut 0 bases from V and 11 bases from J, with 12 bases between. The CDR3 runs 14 residues. CDR3 residues: CASSLEVAGPPLHF. The CDR3 DNA is TGCGCCAGCAGCTTGGAGGTGGCAGGCCCACCCCTCCACTTT.

The chain joins TRBV6-1 to TRBJ1-1; D call uncertain. CDR1 and CDR2 from the germline V gene are MNHNS and SASEGT. The CDR3 runs to 14 residues. Trimming cost V 2 bases and J 3 bases, with 10 bases left between them. This CDR3 is CASSEMLADTEAFF. The CDR3 coding sequence is TGTGCCAGCAGTGAAATGCTAGCGGACACTGAAGCTTTCTTT.

This clone was recorded only once. CDR3 coding DNA: TGTGCCAGCAGGGCAGCGGGTCGGGAGACCCAGTACTTC. The encoded protein is CASRAAGRETQYF. V and J are TRBV28 and TRBJ2-5, with D maybe TRBD2 (6 bases). This CDR3 region has 13 residues. The germline V and J ends were trimmed by 6 bases and 5 bases, with 13 bases remaining between them. Germline CDR1 MDHEN, CDR2 SYDVKM.

The chain has TRBV19 and TRBJ1-6; no firm D call. The CDR3 totals 11 residues. Trimming left V 5 bases short and J 8 bases short, with 4 bases between. Germline V gives CDR1 LNHDA, CDR2 SQIVND (reference sequence). The CDR3 DNA follows: TGTGCCAGTAGTCACCATTCACCCCTCCACTTT. This encodes CASSHHSPLHF.

The rearrangement links TRBV4-1 to TRBJ1-4; D uncertain. This CDR3 comprises 13 residues. Trimming pared 4 bases from V and 4 bases from J, leaving 7 bases between. Germline CDR1 reads MGHRA; CDR2 reads YSYEKL. DNA of the CDR3: TGCGCCAGCAGCCTCAGTCTTAATGAAAAACTGTTTTTT. Protein: CASSLSLNEKLFF.

In this sample, this clone turned up once. This chain links TRBV4-1 with TRBJ2-1, with 7 bases lining up with TRBD2. The V and J ends lost 5 bases and 3 bases, in that order; junction bases with no gene match: 1. The length of the CDR3 is 13 residues. Germline V CDR1 and CDR2: MGHRA, YSYEKL. CDR3 in amino acids: CASSREGYNEQFF. The CDR3 DNA reads as TGCGCCAGCAGCAGGGAGGGCTACAATGAGCAGTTCTTC.

The chain uses TRBV30 and TRBJ2-2; D may be TRBD2 (6 bases). The CDR3 contains 13 residues. V was clipped by 8 bases and J by 1 base, with 11 bases between them. Germline lookup yields CDR1 GTSNPN and CDR2 SVGIG (reference sequence). This CDR3 reads CAGGWRNTGELFF. As DNA, the CDR3 is TGTGCCGGGGGGTGGCGGAACACCGGGGAGCTGTTTTTT. The complete variable domain, with remaining parts taken from reference TRBV30 and TRBJ2-2, reads SQTIHQWPATLVQPVGSPLSLECTVEGTSNPNLYWYRQAAGRGLQLLFYSVGIGQISSEVPQNLSASRPQDRQFILSSKKLLLSDSGFYLCAGGWRNTGELFFGEGSRLTVL.

This clone has a handful of counts. Other DNA sequences in the sample encode the same CDR3. The CDR3 coding sequence is TGCGCCAGCAGCTTGGGGACAGGGGTAAATCAGCCCCAGCATTTT. Protein product: CASSLGTGVNQPQHF. The V and J genes are TRBV5-1 and TRBJ1-5; TRBD1 matches at 9 bases. Germline lookup yields CDR1 SGHRS and CDR2 YFSETQ. Trimming at V came to 0 bases and at J to 4 bases, leaving 2 bases not matched to a gene. The CDR3 covers 15 residues.

The chain joins TRBV7-2 to TRBJ1-2, with D perhaps TRBD1 (6 bases). Trimming cost V 2 bases and J 8 bases, with 15 bases left between them. The CDR3 runs to 14 residues. Looked up from germline, CDR1 is SGHTA and CDR2 is FQGNSA. The CDR3 sequence is CASSLYRDKGGYTF. The CDR3, as DNA: TGTGCCAGCAGCTTATACAGGGACAAAGGAGGCTACACCTTC.

The V call is TRBV13, the J call TRBJ2-3; 9 positions match TRBD2. The CDR3 has 16 amino acids. The germline gives CDR1 PRHDT, CDR2 FYEKMQ (reference sequence). After removal of 2 bases from V and 2 bases from J, the junction contained 5 bases not matched to a gene. CDR3 amino acids: CASSLSSGGLTDTQYF. The CDR3 nucleotides read TGTGCCAGCAGCTTAAGTAGCGGGGGACTCACAGATACGCAGTATTTT.